This T cell receptor (beta chain) was identified in a study of technical replicates of blood from a handful of donors. Using immunoSEQ multiplex PCR, the repertoire was profiled, and TCRdb retains in-frame clones only, with some absent. The table has under 100,000 clones, roughly 95% seen once; the top ten hold approximately 0.23%. This TCR derives from a human donor in good health. Sequencing was performed on T cells isolated from PBMCs.

Written as DNA, the CDR3 is TGTGCCAGCAGCTTAAATTCAGGGATAAATGAGCAGTTCTTC. Encoded protein: CASSLNSGINEQFF. The chain uses TRBV7-9 and TRBJ2-1; a weak D match, TRBD1 (5 bases). The V gene lost 2 bases and the J gene lost 7 bases, with 12 bases spanning the gap. Germline-derived CDR1 and CDR2 are SEHNR and FQNEAQ (reference sequence). The CDR3 consists of 14 residues.